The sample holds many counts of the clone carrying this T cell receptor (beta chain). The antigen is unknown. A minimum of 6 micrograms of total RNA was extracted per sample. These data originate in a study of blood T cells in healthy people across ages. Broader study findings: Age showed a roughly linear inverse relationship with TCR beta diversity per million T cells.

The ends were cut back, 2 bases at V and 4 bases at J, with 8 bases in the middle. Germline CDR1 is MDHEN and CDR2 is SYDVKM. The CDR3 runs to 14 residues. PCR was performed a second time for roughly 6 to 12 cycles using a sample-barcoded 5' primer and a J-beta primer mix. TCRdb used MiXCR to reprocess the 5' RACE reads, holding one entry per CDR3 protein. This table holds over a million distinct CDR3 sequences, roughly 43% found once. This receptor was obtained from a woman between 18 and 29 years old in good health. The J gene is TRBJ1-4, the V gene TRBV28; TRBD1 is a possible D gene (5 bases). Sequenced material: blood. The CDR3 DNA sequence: TGTGCCAGCAGTTTAGGGGGGGGTAATGAAAAACTGTTTTTT. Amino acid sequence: CASSLGGGNEKLFF. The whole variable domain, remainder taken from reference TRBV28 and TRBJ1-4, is DVKVTQSSRYLVKRTGEKVFLECVQDMDHENMFWYRQDPGLGLRLIYFSYDVKMKEKGDIPEGYSVSREKKERFSLILESASTNQTSMYLCASSLGGGNEKLFFGSGTQLSVL.